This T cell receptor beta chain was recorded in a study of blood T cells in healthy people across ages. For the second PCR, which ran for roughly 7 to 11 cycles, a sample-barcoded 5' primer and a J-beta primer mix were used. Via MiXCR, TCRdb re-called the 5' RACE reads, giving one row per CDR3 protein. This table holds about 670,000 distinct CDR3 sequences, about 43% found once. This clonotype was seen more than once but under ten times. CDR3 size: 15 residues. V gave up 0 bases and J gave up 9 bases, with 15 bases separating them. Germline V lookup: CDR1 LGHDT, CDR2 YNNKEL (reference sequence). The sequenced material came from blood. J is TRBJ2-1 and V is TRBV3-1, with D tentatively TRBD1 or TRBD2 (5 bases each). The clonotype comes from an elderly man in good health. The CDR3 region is CASSQDQIGGREQFF. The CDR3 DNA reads TGTGCCAGCAGCCAAGATCAAATTGGGGGACGTGAGCAGTTCTTC.